The 29 T cell receptor beta chains presented below share a single source sample, sequenced in a study of blood T cell repertoires in COVID-19 (dated by TCRdb to 2018 to 2020). Preparation of the library involved the immunoSEQ multiplex PCR assay. TCRdb's version of the immuneACCESS table is confined to in-frame rearrangements and falls short of the full clone set. An unresolved V gene accounts for under half of the shortfall where checked; the remainder is of unknown origin. This sample is represented by about 360,000 clones; around nine tenths of them were singletons. The top ten constitute around 2.9% of the sample. Sequenced input: peripheral blood. The receptors were sampled from a human donor in a cohort sampled during active COVID-19.

The chain combines TRBV4-2 with TRBJ1-1; a possible D gene is TRBD1 (6 bases). The germline V gene encodes CDR1 LGHNA and CDR2 YNFKEQ. V was shortened by 0 bases and J by 3 bases, with 20 bases between the two germline ends. The CDR3 spans 18 residues. The CDR3 is CASSQEGPGTMGDTEAFF. The CDR3 DNA is TGTGCCAGCAGCCAAGAGGGGCCAGGGACAATGGGGGACACTGAAGCTTTCTTT.

The chain joins TRBV11-2 to TRBJ2-3; perhaps TRBD2 as D (5 bases). Germline lookup yields CDR1 SGHAT and CDR2 FQNNGV. Trimming took 4 bases from V and 2 from J, leaving 10 bases between them. The CDR3 spans 14 residues. CDR3 amino acids: CASSSRGITDTQYF. CDR3 nucleotide sequence: TGTGCCAGCAGCTCGCGAGGGATCACAGATACGCAGTATTTT.

The gene calls are TRBV4-1 and TRBJ1-3; D ambiguous. The V end lost 2 bases, the J end lost 11 bases, and 16 bases lay between the germline ends. The CDR3 is 14 residues long. CDR1 MGHRA and CDR2 YSYEKL come from the germline V gene. In DNA, the CDR3 is TGCGCCAGCAGCCAACTTACCACTTTACGGGCCATATATTTT. Amino acid sequence: CASSQLTTLRAIYF.

The V gene is TRBV19, the J gene TRBJ2-1; tentatively, D is TRBD1 (5 bases). Germline CDR1 and CDR2: LNHDA and SQIVND (reference sequence). The CDR3 length is 15 residues. Trimming removed 3 bases at V and 7 bases at J, with 16 bases between. CDR3 loop: CASSMTAPMRNEQFF. The CDR3 region has the DNA TGTGCCAGTAGTATGACAGCCCCGATGAGGAATGAGCAGTTCTTC.

This chain uses TRBV4-1 with TRBJ2-7, with D hard to call. The germline V gene has CDR1 MGHRA and CDR2 YSYEKL. The CDR3 is 15 residues long. Trimming took off 4 bases at V and 2 bases at J, with 15 bases between the two ends. This CDR3 reads CASSLWSPPTYEQYF. CDR3 in DNA: TGCGCCAGCAGCCTTTGGAGTCCCCCAACCTACGAGCAGTACTTC.

CDR3 sequence (DNA): TGCGCCAGCAGCCGTGGACAGCAAGAGACCCAGTACTTC. Translation gives CASSRGQQETQYF. The chain links TRBV5-1 to TRBJ2-5, with TRBD1 as a possible D gene (6 bases). The CDR3 length is 13 residues. Germline V gives CDR1 SGHRS, CDR2 YFSETQ. V lost 4 bases and J 2 bases, leaving 9 bases between the germline ends.

The rearrangement links TRBV18 to TRBJ1-5; D gene ambiguous. Germline V lookup: CDR1 KGHSH, CDR2 LQKENI. The V gene lost 2 bases and the J gene lost 0 bases, with 8 bases spanning the gap. The CDR3 is 15 amino acids. CDR3: CASSPSVTSNQPQHF. The CDR3 DNA reads as TGTGCCAGCTCACCATCAGTTACTAGCAATCAGCCCCAGCATTTT.

V usage is TRBV9 and J usage is TRBJ2-1; 9 bases line up with TRBD2. Germline trimming cut 5 bases from V and 8 bases from J; bases unmatched to any gene: 8. Germline V gene data show CDR1 as SGDLS and CDR2 as YYNGEE. This CDR3 comprises 14 residues. This chain's CDR3 is CASSPRGRGDEQFF. CDR3 in DNA: TGTGCCAGCAGTCCTCGCGGGAGGGGGGATGAGCAGTTCTTC.

The rearrangement joins TRBV10-1 to TRBJ2-7, with D possibly being TRBD2 (5 bases). The CDR3 covers 14 residues. Looked up from germline, CDR1 is WNHNN and CDR2 is SYGVQD (reference sequence). Trimming shortened V by 4 bases and J by 3 bases, and 13 bases separated the two germline ends. CDR3: CASSAEGWGYEQYF. Written as DNA, the CDR3 is TGCGCCAGCAGTGCCGAGGGTTGGGGCTACGAGCAGTACTTC.

CDR3 sequence (DNA): TGCAGCGTTGAAAGGACTGGAGAGACCCAGTACTTC. It specifies CSVERTGETQYF. V is TRBV29-1 and J is TRBJ2-5; D may be TRBD2 (5 bases). This CDR3 region has 12 residues. Trimming pared 2 bases from V and 4 bases from J, leaving 8 bases between. Germline V gene sequence: CDR1 SQVTM, CDR2 ANQGSEA.

This clone was counted a single time. The chain couples TRBV28 to TRBJ2-5, with 7 positions matching TRBD2. This CDR3 has 16 amino acids. Per the germline V gene, CDR1 is MDHEN and CDR2 is SYDVKM. With V trimmed by 3 bases and J by 1 base, 8 bases remained unmatched. The CDR3, as DNA: TGTGCCAGCAGTTTTCAGGTTGGCGGGGGCCAAGAGACCCAGTACTTC. Protein sequence: CASSFQVGGGQETQYF.

In this sample, this clone turned up once. J is TRBJ2-5 and V is TRBV10-2; 9 bases match TRBD2. After removal of 0 bases from V and 5 bases from J, the junction contained 4 bases not matched to a gene. Germline assignment: CDR1 WSHSY and CDR2 SAAADI. The CDR3 covers 15 residues. CDR3 in DNA: TGCGCCAGCAGTGAGTCGCTAGCGGGGTGGGAGACCCAGTACTTC. Its protein is CASSESLAGWETQYF.

This clone showed up just a few times. The CDR3 loop reads CASSNQGNQPQHF. CDR3 DNA: TGTGCCAGTAGTAACCAGGGCAATCAGCCCCAGCATTTT. The rearrangement uses TRBV19 and TRBJ1-5; D is unclear. CDR3 length: 13 amino acids. The germline gives CDR1 LNHDA, CDR2 SQIVND (reference sequence). Trimming left V 4 bases short and J 2 bases short, with 6 bases between.

V usage is TRBV30 and J usage is TRBJ2-1, with 10 bases aligning to TRBD2. This CDR3 comprises 15 residues. With V trimmed by 4 bases and J by 2 bases, 5 bases remained unmatched. Germline-derived CDR1 and CDR2 are GTSNPN and SVGIG (reference sequence). The CDR3 loop is CAWTSGRAPYNEQFF. The CDR3 DNA sequence: TGTGCCTGGACAAGCGGGAGGGCTCCCTACAATGAGCAGTTCTTC.

The chain carries TRBV19 and TRBJ2-1, with a tentative D call TRBD2 (7 bases). This CDR3 has 20 amino acids. Looked up from germline, CDR1 is LNHDA and CDR2 is SQIVND (reference sequence). V dropped 3 bases and J dropped 8 bases, with 32 bases sitting between them. CDR3 sequence (DNA): TGTGCCAGTAGTATTTTCCCCTCTAGGGTGGCGGGGGCGACGAGGGATGAGCAGTTCTTC. Its translation is CASSIFPSRVAGATRDEQFF. The full variable domain, its missing parts supplied by reference TRBV19 and TRBJ2-1, is DGGITQSPKYLFRKEGQNVTLSCEQNLNHDAMYWYRQDPGQGLRLIYYSQIVNDFQKGDIAEGYSVSREKKESFPLTVTSAQKNPTAFYLCASSIFPSRVAGATRDEQFFGPGTRLTVL.

This chain joins TRBV7-9 and TRBJ2-5; tentative D call: TRBD2 (6 bases). This CDR3 is 14 amino acids long. Germline V CDR1 and CDR2: SEHNR, FQNEAQ (reference sequence). Trimming pared 2 bases from V and 0 bases from J, leaving 7 bases between. In nucleotides, the CDR3 is TGTGCCAGCAGCTTAATAGCGGACCAAGAGACCCAGTACTTC. This translates into CASSLIADQETQYF.

The V call is TRBV9, the J call TRBJ2-5, with D maybe TRBD2 (6 bases). Germline V gene lookup returns CDR1 SGDLS and CDR2 YYNGEE. Deletions cut 3 bases from V and 7 bases from J, with 16 bases between. CDR3 length: 14 amino acids. CDR3 in DNA: TGTGCCAGCAGCGCCACCGGGATGGGAGGGACCCAGTACTTC. As protein: CASSATGMGGTQYF.

V and J are TRBV3-1 (or the pseudogene TRBV3-2) and TRBJ2-7; tentatively, D is TRBD1 (5 bases). Germline V gene lookup returns CDR1 LGHDT and CDR2 YNNKEL (reference sequence). The CDR3 is 15 amino acids. The V gene lost 1 base and the J gene lost 3 bases, with 13 bases spanning the gap. CDR3 nucleotide sequence: TGTGCCAGCAGCCAAGGGGGCGCCGAGTTCTACGAGCAGTACTTC. The encoded protein is CASSQGGAEFYEQYF.

The chain links TRBV19 to TRBJ1-2, with no clear D. V shed 3 bases and J shed 0 bases, with 8 bases lying between them. Germline-derived CDR1 and CDR2 are LNHDA and SQIVND (reference sequence). This CDR3 region has 14 residues. CDR3 loop: CASSMAAPNYGYTF. The CDR3 nucleotides read TGTGCCAGTAGTATGGCGGCCCCTAACTATGGCTACACCTTC.

The chain joins TRBV2 to TRBJ2-7, with no clear D. The length of the CDR3 is 14 residues. V lost 2 bases, J lost 0 bases, and 8 bases lay in between. CDR1 is SNHLY and CDR2 is FYNNEI in the germline V gene. CDR3 sequence: CASSEFSNSYEQYF. The CDR3 DNA reads as TGTGCCAGCAGTGAATTTAGCAACTCCTACGAGCAGTACTTC.

A single count supports this clone. The chain uses TRBV11-2 and TRBJ2-3; D gene uncertain. The CDR3 covers 17 residues. The V end lost 5 bases, the J end lost 2 bases, and 20 bases lay between the germline ends. Germline loops: CDR1 SGHAT, CDR2 FQNNGV. DNA for the CDR3: TGTGCCAGCAGCCCCAAATCCGTTCTTGCGGCCACAGATACGCAGTATTTT. This translates into CASSPKSVLAATDTQYF. Filled out from reference TRBV11-2 and TRBJ2-3, the complete variable domain reads EAGVAQSPRYKIIEKRQSVAFWCNPISGHATLYWYQQILGQGPKLLIQFQNNGVVDDSQLPKDRFSAERLKGVDSTLKIQPAKLEDSAVYLCASSPKSVLAATDTQYFGPGTRLTVL.

The V call is TRBV7-2, the J call TRBJ2-2; the D gene is possibly TRBD2 (6 bases). CDR1 and CDR2 (germline): SGHTA, FQGNSA. The V gene lost 5 bases and the J gene lost 4 bases, with 14 bases spanning the gap. The CDR3 sequence is 15 residues long. The CDR3 DNA reads TGTGCCAGCAGCCCGGGGGTAGGGACCACCGGGGAGCTGTTTTTT. The encoded protein is CASSPGVGTTGELFF.

This sequence joins TRBV7-2 and TRBJ1-1; D is possibly TRBD1 (5 bases). The length of the CDR3 is 13 residues. Germline CDR1 and CDR2: SGHTA and FQGNSA. Deletions cut 5 bases from V and 1 base from J, with 8 bases between. The CDR3 bases are TGTGCCAGCAGCAGGGGAAGGAACACTGAAGCTTTCTTT. Translated, it gives CASSRGRNTEAFF. Variable domain in full (rest from reference TRBV7-2 and TRBJ1-1): GAGVSQSPSNKVTEKGKDVELRCDPISGHTALYWYRQSLGQGLEFLIYFQGNSAPDKSGLPSDRFSAERTGGSVSTLTIQRTQQEDSAVYLCASSRGRNTEAFFGQGTRLTVV.

V gene TRBV6-1 combines with J gene TRBJ1-4; D call uncertain. From germline, CDR1 is MNHNS and CDR2 SASEGT. The CDR3 is 14 amino acids. V dropped 1 base and J dropped 5 bases, with 8 bases sitting between them. The CDR3 here is CASSEGLRNEKLFF. The CDR3 DNA reads as TGTGCCAGCAGTGAAGGGCTGAGGAATGAAAAACTGTTTTTT.

The rearrangement links TRBV10-2 to TRBJ2-1; possible D gene TRBD2, 6 bases. Germline-derived CDR1 and CDR2 are WSHSY and SAAADI. V lost 8 bases and J lost 15, with 17 bases in between. This CDR3 comprises 11 residues. This chain's CDR3 is CASQSPGDRFF. DNA of the CDR3: TGCGCCAGCCAAAGTCCGGGAGACCGGTTCTTC.

The genes are TRBV7-9 and TRBJ2-1; 11 nucleotides align to TRBD2. The J segment lost 3 bases and the V segment lost 7 bases, leaving 2 bases of the junction unmatched. CDR3 size: 14 residues. CDR1 and CDR2 (germline): SEHNR, FQNEAQ (reference sequence). The CDR3 loop reads CASTGTSGYNEQFF. CDR3 nucleotide sequence: TGTGCCAGCACGGGGACTAGCGGCTACAATGAGCAGTTCTTC.

The DNA for the CDR3 is TGTGCCAGTAGTCTGCGGACAGGCGGCTACACCTTC. It codes for CASSLRTGGYTF. The gene calls are TRBV19 and TRBJ1-2; TRBD1 agrees at 7 bases. Germline V gives CDR1 LNHDA, CDR2 SQIVND (reference sequence). This CDR3 comprises 12 residues. The V segment lost 5 bases and the J segment 8 bases; nucleotides outside the gene matches: 5. Looking up the rest from reference TRBV19 and TRBJ1-2 gives the full variable domain: DGGITQSPKYLFRKEGQNVTLSCEQNLNHDAMYWYRQDPGQGLRLIYYSQIVNDFQKGDIAEGYSVSREKKESFPLTVTSAQKNPTAFYLCASSLRTGGYTFGSGTRLTVV.

V is TRBV7-2 and J is TRBJ2-7; TRBD1 aligns across 7 bases. V was clipped by 5 bases and J by 1 base; unmatched bases: 8. This CDR3 region has 15 residues. Germline assignment: CDR1 SGHTA and CDR2 FQGNSA. In nucleotides, the CDR3 is TGTGCCAGCAGCCCGGCCCACAGGGGATCCTACGAGCAGTACTTC. Protein sequence: CASSPAHRGSYEQYF.

The V call is TRBV23-1, the J call TRBJ2-7, with D tentatively TRBD2 (5 bases). TRBV23-1 is designated an ORF whose function remains uncertain. Between the trimmed V and J ends, which lost 0 bases and 0 bases, there was a span of 9 bases. This CDR3 contains 15 residues. CDR3 loop: CASSQSLDYSYEQYF. CDR3 DNA sequence: TGCGCCAGCAGTCAATCGCTCGACTACTCCTACGAGCAGTACTTC.